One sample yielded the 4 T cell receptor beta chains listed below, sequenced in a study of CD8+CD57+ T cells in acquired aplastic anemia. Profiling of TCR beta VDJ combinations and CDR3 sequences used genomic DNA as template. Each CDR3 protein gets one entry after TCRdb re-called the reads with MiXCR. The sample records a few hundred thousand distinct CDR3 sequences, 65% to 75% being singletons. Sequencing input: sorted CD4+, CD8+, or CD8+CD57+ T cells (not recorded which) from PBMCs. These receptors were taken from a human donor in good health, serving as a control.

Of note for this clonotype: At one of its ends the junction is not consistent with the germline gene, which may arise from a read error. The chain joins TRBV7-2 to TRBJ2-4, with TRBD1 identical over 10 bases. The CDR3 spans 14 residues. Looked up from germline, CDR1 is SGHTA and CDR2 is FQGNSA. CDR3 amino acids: CASSLGQGGNIYNF. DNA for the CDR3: TGTGCCAGCAGCCTCGGACAGGGGGGAAACATTTACAACTTC.

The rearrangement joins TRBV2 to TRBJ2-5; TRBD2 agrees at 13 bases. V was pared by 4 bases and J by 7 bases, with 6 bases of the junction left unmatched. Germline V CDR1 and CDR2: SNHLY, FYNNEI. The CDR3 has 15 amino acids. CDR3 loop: CASSAGTSGEATQYF. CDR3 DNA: TGTGCCAGCAGTGCAGGGACTAGCGGGGAAGCGACCCAGTACTTC.

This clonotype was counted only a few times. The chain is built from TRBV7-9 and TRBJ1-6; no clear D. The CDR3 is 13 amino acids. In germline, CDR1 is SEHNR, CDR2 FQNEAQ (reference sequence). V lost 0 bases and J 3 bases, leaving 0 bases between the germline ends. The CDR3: CASSLAYNSPLHF. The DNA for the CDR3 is TGTGCCAGCAGCTTAGCCTATAATTCACCCCTCCACTTT.

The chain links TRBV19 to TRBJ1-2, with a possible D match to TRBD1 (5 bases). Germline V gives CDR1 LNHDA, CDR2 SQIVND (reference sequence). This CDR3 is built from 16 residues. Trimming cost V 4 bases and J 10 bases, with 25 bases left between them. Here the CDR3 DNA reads TGTGCCAGTAGTAACCAGGGATACTCCTACGAGCATTACTACACCTTC. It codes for CASSNQGYSYEHYYTF. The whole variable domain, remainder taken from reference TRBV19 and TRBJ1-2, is DGGITQSPKYLFRKEGQNVTLSCEQNLNHDAMYWYRQDPGQGLRLIYYSQIVNDFQKGDIAEGYSVSREKKESFPLTVTSAQKNPTAFYLCASSNQGYSYEHYYTFGSGTRLTVV.